These 21 T cell receptor beta chains were sequenced from one sample in a study of CD8+ T cells in alopecia areata. TCR sequencing used cDNA made by reverse transcription of extracted RNA. Generated by immunoSEQ multiplex PCR, the TCRdb table keeps only in-frame clones and is missing some. The sample carries 250,000 or so clones, about two thirds recorded once. Sequenced here: CD4+ T cells sorted from blood, sampled at week 0. The receptors were sampled from a human donor with alopecia areata.

The rearrangement joins TRBV9 to TRBJ2-3; D not certain. Trimming removed 3 bases at V and 0 bases at J, with 11 bases between. The CDR3 is made up of 15 amino acids. Germline CDR1 SGDLS, CDR2 YYNGEE. The CDR3, as DNA: TGTGCCAGCAGCGACCGTGGATCTAGCACAGATACGCAGTATTTT. Its translation is CASSDRGSSTDTQYF. Using reference TRBV9 and TRBJ2-3 for the parts outside the CDR3, the full variable domain is DSGVTQTPKHLITATGQRVTLRCSPRSGDLSVYWYQQSLDQGLQFLIQYYNGEERAKGNILERFSAQQFPDLHSELNLSSLELGDSALYFCASSDRGSSTDTQYFGPGTRLTVL.

This clone was counted only a few times. V is TRBV2 and J is TRBJ2-5; D ambiguous. V shed 1 base and J shed 1 base, with 13 bases lying between them. Germline CDR1 is SNHLY and CDR2 is FYNNEI. CDR3 length: 16 amino acids. CDR3 amino acids: CASSEGLGRLQETQYF. Here the CDR3 DNA reads TGTGCCAGCAGTGAAGGGCTTGGGCGGCTCCAAGAGACCCAGTACTTC.

The rearrangement uses TRBV5-6 and TRBJ1-6, with D maybe TRBD1 (5 bases). Per germline, CDR1 SGHDT and CDR2 YYEEEE. Trimming took 4 bases from V and 8 from J, leaving 16 bases between them. The length of the CDR3 is 15 residues. Here the CDR3 DNA reads TGTGCCAGCAGCCAGGGAGGGAAGTTTGATTCACCCCTCCACTTT. As protein: CASSQGGKFDSPLHF. The variable domain in full, with the rest retrieved from reference TRBV5-6 and TRBJ1-6, is DAGVTQSPTHLIKTRGQQVTLRCSPKSGHDTVSWYQQALGQGPQFIFQYYEEEERQRGNFPDRFSGHQFPNYSSELNVNALLLGDSALYLCASSQGGKFDSPLHFGNGTRLTVT.

J is TRBJ1-1 and V is TRBV6-5, with D maybe TRBD1 (6 bases). V lost 8 bases, J lost 1 base, and 17 bases lay in between. CDR1 is MNHEY and CDR2 is SVGAGI in the germline V gene. The CDR3 spans 15 residues. The CDR3: CASSPTGLGNTEAFF. As DNA, the CDR3 is TGTGCCAGCTCCCCCACAGGGCTGGGGAACACTGAAGCTTTCTTT.

In its sample, this clone was seen a few times. The V and J genes are TRBV4-2 and TRBJ2-3; TRBD1 or TRBD2 may be the D gene (7 bases each). V lost 4 bases, J lost 4 bases, and 12 bases lay in between. This CDR3 is built from 14 residues. The germline gives CDR1 LGHNA, CDR2 YNFKEQ. This CDR3 is CASSPTGRADTQYF. The DNA for the CDR3 is TGTGCCAGCAGCCCGACAGGGAGGGCAGATACGCAGTATTTT.

The V call is TRBV19, the J call TRBJ2-4; D not certain. This CDR3 has 13 residues. Germline V gene lookup returns CDR1 LNHDA and CDR2 SQIVND (reference sequence). Trimming left V 5 bases short and J 6 bases short, with 11 bases between. The CDR3 DNA follows: TGTGCCAGTAGTCCGCGACCGACAAACATTCAGTACTTC. It encodes CASSPRPTNIQYF.

The chain uses TRBV7-2 and TRBJ1-1, with a weak D call TRBD1 (5 bases). Trimming took off 4 bases at V and 4 bases at J, with 13 bases between the two ends. CDR1 SGHTA and CDR2 FQGNSA come from the germline V gene. This CDR3 spans 14 amino acids. CDR3 region: CASSSYGARTEAFF. The DNA of the CDR3 is TGTGCCAGCAGCTCCTACGGGGCGCGCACTGAAGCTTTCTTT.

The gene calls are TRBV5-1 and TRBJ2-7; D remains ambiguous. Looked up from germline, CDR1 is SGHRS and CDR2 is YFSETQ. The CDR3 covers 15 residues. Trimming took off 2 bases at V and 1 base at J, with 13 bases between the two ends. The CDR3 loop is CASSFSPGPSYEQYF. CDR3 coding DNA: TGCGCCAGCAGCTTCTCTCCAGGCCCATCCTACGAGCAGTACTTC. Full variable domain (outside the CDR3, taken from reference TRBV5-1 and TRBJ2-7): KAGVTQTPRYLIKTRGQQVTLSCSPISGHRSVSWYQQTPGQGLQFLFEYFSETQRNKGNFPGRFSGRQFSNSRSEMNVSTLELGDSALYLCASSFSPGPSYEQYFGPGTRLTVT.

This clone has just a few counts. The V gene is TRBV15, the J gene TRBJ2-7; D gene uncertain. The germline CDR1 and CDR2 sequences are LNHNV and YYDKDF (reference sequence). Trimming took 0 bases from V and 7 from J, leaving 10 bases between them. This CDR3 contains 13 residues. CDR3 sequence: CATSRDLQSEQYF. The CDR3 DNA reads as TGTGCCACCAGCAGAGATTTGCAGAGTGAGCAGTACTTC.

J is TRBJ1-2 and V is TRBV7-8, with a weak D call TRBD1 (5 bases). Germline loops: CDR1 SGHVS, CDR2 FQNEAQ. The CDR3 length is 13 residues. The ends were cut back, 1 base at V and 8 bases at J, with 11 bases in the middle. CDR3 protein: CASSLGDRRGYTF. The CDR3 DNA is TGTGCCAGCAGCTTAGGTGACAGAAGAGGCTACACCTTC. Combining the CDR3 with reference TRBV7-8 and TRBJ1-2 gives the whole variable domain GAGVSQSPRYKVAKRGQDVALRCDPISGHVSLFWYQQALGQGPEFLTYFQNEAQLDKSGLPSDRFFAERPEGSVSTLKIQRTQQEDSAVYLCASSLGDRRGYTFGSGTRLTVV.

The genes are TRBV29-1 and TRBJ1-4, with TRBD1 as a possible D gene (5 bases). CDR1 SQVTM and CDR2 ANQGSEA come from the germline V gene. The V and J ends lost 4 bases and 8 bases respectively, with 14 bases between them. The CDR3 runs to 13 residues. The CDR3: CSVVVSGREKLFF. CDR3 in DNA: TGCAGCGTTGTTGTGTCAGGGAGGGAAAAACTGTTTTTT.

The chain links TRBV2 to TRBJ2-1; D is perhaps TRBD1 or TRBD2 (5 bases each). The V end was cut by 6 bases, the J end by 6 bases, with 12 bases between. This CDR3 has 13 amino acids. The V gene's germline CDR1 is SNHLY and CDR2 FYNNEI. CDR3 protein: CASRRGLANEQFF. CDR3 nucleotide sequence: TGTGCCAGCAGGAGGGGCCTTGCCAATGAGCAGTTCTTC.

In nucleotides, the CDR3 is TGCGCCAGCAGCCAAGACCAAGGGCCTGGGGCCAACGTCCTGACTTTC. Its translation is CASSQDQGPGANVLTF. The chain recombines TRBV4-1 with TRBJ2-6, with D unresolved. This CDR3 is built from 16 residues. Germline CDR1 is MGHRA and CDR2 is YSYEKL. The germline V and J ends were trimmed by 0 bases and 2 bases, with 8 bases remaining between them.

J is TRBJ2-1 and V is TRBV7-9; D not resolved. Germline CDR1 is SEHNR and CDR2 is FQNEAQ (reference sequence). CDR3 length equals 12 residues. This CDR3 is CVLGQSYNEQFF. The CDR3 coding sequence is TGTGTCCTCGGCCAGTCCTACAATGAGCAGTTCTTC.

CDR3 in amino acids: CSGRAQETQYF. The CDR3 region has the DNA TGCAGTGGACGTGCGCAAGAGACCCAGTACTTC. V gene TRBV29-1 combines with J gene TRBJ2-5; D ambiguous. Germline V gene lookup returns CDR1 SQVTM and CDR2 ANQGSEA. This CDR3 has 11 amino acids.

The chain has TRBV6-5 and TRBJ1-6, with D hard to call. Between the trimmed V and J ends, which lost 7 bases and 8 bases, there was a span of 12 bases. Germline-derived CDR1 and CDR2 are MNHEY and SVGAGI. The CDR3 is 13 amino acids. The CDR3 sequence is CASTMGWDSPLHF. The CDR3 nucleotides read TGTGCCAGCACAATGGGGTGGGATTCACCCCTCCACTTT.

The chain is built from TRBV5-1 and TRBJ2-7; D gene unclear. The germline V gene has CDR1 SGHRS and CDR2 YFSETQ. The CDR3 sequence is 17 residues long. The V end lost 4 bases, the J end lost 0 bases, and 20 bases lay between the germline ends. This chain's CDR3 is CASSAPRLRTASYEQYF. The CDR3, as DNA: TGCGCCAGCAGCGCCCCACGCCTCCGTACCGCCTCCTACGAGCAGTACTTC.

This clone was recorded once. The chain uses TRBV29-1 and TRBJ1-1; a possible D gene is TRBD1 (6 bases). The CDR3 has 14 amino acids. CDR1 SQVTM and CDR2 ANQGSEA come from the germline V gene. V was clipped by 1 base and J by 5 bases, with 14 bases between them. CDR3 sequence (DNA): TGCAGCGTTGAAGTGCGGGGGGCGCGGACTGAAGCTTTCTTT. The encoded protein is CSVEVRGARTEAFF.

A single count supports this clone. The rearrangement links TRBV2 to TRBJ1-6, with a tentative D call TRBD1 (6 bases). V lost 4 bases and J 4 bases, leaving 17 bases between the germline ends. Germline V gives CDR1 SNHLY, CDR2 FYNNEI. The CDR3 has 17 amino acids. CDR3 amino acids: CASSVSGGRGYNSPLHF. The CDR3 DNA reads as TGTGCCAGCAGTGTTTCTGGGGGCAGGGGTTATAATTCACCCCTCCACTTT.

This clone is a singleton in its sample. The genes are TRBV5-1 and TRBJ1-6; a weak D match, TRBD1 (5 bases). The CDR3 has 14 residues. The germline V gene has CDR1 SGHRS and CDR2 YFSETQ. Trimming cost V 8 bases and J 8 bases, with 17 bases left between them. CDR3 sequence: CASTSGRGYSPLHF. The CDR3 nucleotides are TGCGCCAGTACATCAGGGCGGGGTTATTCACCCCTCCACTTT. Full variable domain (missing parts from reference TRBV5-1 and TRBJ1-6): KAGVTQTPRYLIKTRGQQVTLSCSPISGHRSVSWYQQTPGQGLQFLFEYFSETQRNKGNFPGRFSGRQFSNSRSEMNVSTLELGDSALYLCASTSGRGYSPLHFGNGTRLTVT.

The chain employs TRBV5-4 and TRBJ2-7; D not resolved. CDR3 length equals 13 residues. Trimming stripped 4 bases from V and 3 bases from J, with 11 bases between. The germline V gene encodes CDR1 SGHNT and CDR2 YYREEE (reference sequence). This chain's CDR3 is CASSLDRSYEQYF. CDR3 bases: TGTGCCAGCAGCCTGGATAGGAGCTACGAGCAGTACTTC. Drawing the rest from reference TRBV5-4 and TRBJ2-7, the complete variable domain is ETGVTQSPTHLIKTRGQQVTLRCSSQSGHNTVSWYQQALGQGPQFIFQYYREEENGRGNFPPRFSGLQFPNYSSELNVNALELDDSALYLCASSLDRSYEQYFGPGTRLTVT.